The rows below give T cell receptor beta chains drawn from one sample of a study of persistence of HIV-infected CD4 T cells. The method was immunoSEQ multiplex PCR; TCRdb's version includes in-frame clones alone and lacks a portion of them. Seen here are about 36,000 clones, 70% to 90% observed once, and the top ten hold 4.5% to 6%. The antigens these receptors bind are not known. The material was cultured CD4+ T cells from PBMCs, obtained from a patient who received antiretroviral therapy. The source of these receptors is an adult with HIV. The donor label of this sample is uncertain. CDR3s include the opening cysteine and the closing phenylalanine or tryptophan. The order of the fields is V gene, D gene, J gene, clone size, CDR3 DNA, CDR3 protein. D genes are given only for firm matches. Expanded clones get a size class; other rows say once, few or many, or leave the size out.

>TRBV14|.|TRBJ2-7|.
TGTGCCAGCAGCCAAGATTGGGCACCACTCTCCTACGAGCAGTACTTC
CASSQDWAPLSYEQYF
>TRBV7-9|TRBD2|TRBJ2-7|.
TGTGCCAGCAGCTTAGGAGGCGGGGGGGTGTACGAGCAGTACTTC
CASSLGGGGVYEQYF
>TRBV14|TRBD1|TRBJ2-3|once
TGTGCCAGCACCCGGGACAGGGGAACAGATACGCAGTATTTT
CASTRDRGTDTQYF
>TRBV5-1|TRBD1|TRBJ1-2|few
TGCGCCAGCAGCTTGGCCTTGGACAGGGGGCTGAATGGCTACACCTTC
CASSLALDRGLNGYTF
>TRBV28|.|TRBJ1-1|once
TGTGCCAGCAATCGGGGAAGGACTGAAGCTTTCTTT
CASNRGRTEAFF
>TRBV6-5|TRBD1|TRBJ1-4|.
TGTGCCAGCAGTTACCGCGGACAGGCGGGGGAAAAACTGTTTTTT
CASSYRGQAGEKLFF
>TRBV27|TRBD2|TRBJ2-3|.
TGTGCCAGCAGCGCGGGACTAGCGGGGGGGCATTATACGCAGTATTTT
CASSAGLAGGHYTQYF
>TRBV7-2|.|TRBJ1-6|.
TGTGCCAGCAGCTCAGTTATCGTAGGGGGGATTTCACCCCTCCACTTT
CASSSVIVGGISPLHF
>TRBV4-1|.|TRBJ1-6|few
TGCGCCAGCAGCCAAGAGCAGGGAAACTATAATTCACCCCTCCACTTT
CASSQEQGNYNSPLHF
>TRBV7-2|TRBD1|TRBJ1-3|.
TGTGCCAGCAGCTTAGAAGGACAGGGCCGAAACACCATATATTTT
CASSLEGQGRNTIYF
>TRBV19|.|TRBJ1-6|.
TGTGCCAGTAGTATGGACGGGCCATATTCACCCCTCCACTTT
CASSMDGPYSPLHF
>TRBV4-1|TRBD1|TRBJ1-4|.
TGCGCCAGCAGCCAAGGGTGGGGACAGGGTGGAGAAAAACTGTTTTTT
CASSQGWGQGGEKLFF
>TRBV19|TRBD1|TRBJ1-1|.
TGTGCCAGTAATGATGAAGACCGGACAGGTCTCGCAGCTTTCTTT
CASNDEDRTGLAAFF
>TRBV18|TRBD1|TRBJ2-6|.
TGTGCCAGCTCATCCACACTTGGGACAGATCCTTCTGGGGCCAACGTCCTGACTTTC
CASSSTLGTDPSGANVLTF
>TRBV5-1|.|TRBJ2-3|.
TGCGCCAGCTCCGTAGTGTTCACAGATACGCAGTATTTT
CASSVVFTDTQYF
>TRBV7-9|TRBD2|TRBJ2-1|.
TGTGCCAGCAGCTCGCGGACTAGCGGGGGGGCCATTAATGAGCAGTTCTTC
CASSSRTSGGAINEQFF
>TRBV3-1/TRBV3-2|.|TRBJ1-5|.
TGTGCCAGCAGCCAAAACGAGAATCAGCCCCAGCATTTT
CASSQNENQPQHF
>TRBV18|TRBD2|TRBJ2-3|.
TGTGCCAGCTCACTCCCCTGGCTAGCGGGGAACACAGATACGCAGTATTTT
CASSLPWLAGNTDTQYF
>TRBV28|.|TRBJ1-2|.
TGTGCCAGCAGCTCACCGGGGGGGGACTATGGCTACACCTTC
CASSSPGGDYGYTF
>TRBV6-5|TRBD1|TRBJ2-5|.
TGTGCCAGCGGGGACAGGGTTACGGAGACCCAGTACTTC
CASGDRVTETQYF
>TRBV6-4|TRBD1|TRBJ2-7|.
TGTGCCAGCAGTGCCGGGACAGGGAGCGAGCAGTACTTC
CASSAGTGSEQYF
>TRBV11-3|.|TRBJ2-7|.
TGTGCCAGCAGCTTAGGGGAGGATTACGAGCAGTACTTC
CASSLGEDYEQYF
>TRBV27|.|TRBJ1-2|.
TGTGCCAGCAGATTTATAGGGTCAGGGGAGGACACCTTC
CASRFIGSGEDTF
>TRBV14|TRBD1|TRBJ2-3|.
TGTGCCAGCAGCCGGGTTCCGGGACAGGGATCCGATACGCAGTATTTT
CASSRVPGQGSDTQYF
>TRBV27|.|TRBJ1-2|few
TGTGCCAGCAGTTCCGCGGGGGTGGGCGGCTACACCTTC
CASSSAGVGGYTF
>TRBV19|.|TRBJ1-5|few
TGTGCCAGTAGTATTGGTTTTTGGGATCAGCCCCAGCATTTT
CASSIGFWDQPQHF
>TRBV7-9|.|TRBJ1-5|.
TGTGCCAGCAGCGTAGGGGGAGCAGGGCCTTTGGGTCAGCCCCAGCATTTT
CASSVGGAGPLGQPQHF
>TRBV5-5|.|TRBJ2-2|once
TGTGCCAGCAGCCCGGGGACACCGAGACGGGAGCTGTTTTTT
CASSPGTPRRELFF
>TRBV28|.|TRBJ2-1|.
TGTGCCAGCAGTTTAGGGGGGTACTACAATGAGCAGTTCTTC
CASSLGGYYNEQFF
>TRBV19|TRBD2|TRBJ2-2|.
TGTGCCAGTAGTATTAGAGCGGGGGACCCCGCGAACACCGGGGAGCTGTTTTTT
CASSIRAGDPANTGELFF
>TRBV5-5|.|TRBJ1-2|.
TGTGCCAGCAGCTTGTGGCAGGGGAGCAGTGGCTACACCTTC
CASSLWQGSSGYTF
>TRBV5-4|.|TRBJ1-2|.
TGTGCCAGCAGCAATGACAGTAACTATGGCTACACCTTC
CASSNDSNYGYTF
>TRBV2|TRBD2|TRBJ2-3|few
TGTGCCAGCAGTGAAGTGTCTAGCGGGGGCTCAGATACGCAGTATTTT
CASSEVSSGGSDTQYF
>TRBV24-1|.|TRBJ2-3|.
TGTGCCACCAGTGATTTTGCAGATACGCAGTATTTT
CATSDFADTQYF
>TRBV10-1|TRBD2|TRBJ2-1|.
TGCGCCAGCAGTCAGACTAGCTTCGGTGAGCAGTTCTTC
CASSQTSFGEQFF
>TRBV3-1/TRBV3-2|TRBD1|TRBJ2-5|.
TGTGCCAGCAGGGGACAGGGGGAGACCCAGTACTTC
CASRGQGETQYF
>TRBV12-3/TRBV12-4|.|TRBJ1-2|.
TGTGCCAGCAGTTTGACAGGCTATGGCTACACCTTC
CASSLTGYGYTF
>TRBV5-1|TRBD2|TRBJ2-1|.
TGCGCCAGCAGCCCTTTGAGCGGGGGACTCTACAATGAGCAGTTCTTC
CASSPLSGGLYNEQFF
>TRBV2|.|TRBJ1-1|once
TGTGCCAGCAGTCGCCGACTAGACGAAGCTTTCTTT
CASSRRLDEAFF
>TRBV19|.|TRBJ2-2|.
TGTGCCAGTAGTTCGCGGACAGAACCCGGGGAGCTGTTTTTT
CASSSRTEPGELFF
>TRBV7-9|TRBD1|TRBJ1-1|once
TGTGCCAGCAGCAAGGACAGGAGCACTGAAGCTTTCTTT
CASSKDRSTEAFF
>TRBV5-4|.|TRBJ1-2|.
TGTGCCAGCAGCTTGGCACTGGCGGGGCTTGGTGGCTACACCTTC
CASSLALAGLGGYTF
>TRBV6-5|TRBD1|TRBJ1-1|.
TGTGCCAGCAGTCTGGGTATGACAGGGGGAACTGAAGCTTTCTTT
CASSLGMTGGTEAFF
>TRBV12-2|.|TRBJ1-3|.
TGTGCCCCCGCACCGCTCGGAAACACCATATATTTT
CAPAPLGNTIYF
>TRBV10-3|.|TRBJ2-7|.
TGTGCCATCAGTATAGGGACACACTACGAGCAGTACTTC
CAISIGTHYEQYF
>TRBV20-1|.|TRBJ2-7|.
TGCAGTGCTAGTTCAGGGCCGGACGAGCAGTACTTC
CSASSGPDEQYF
>TRBV10-3|.|TRBJ1-1|.
TGTGCCATCAGTGAGTCGAGGGGCAGGGGTAACACTGAAGCTTTCTTT
CAISESRGRGNTEAFF
>TRBV19|.|TRBJ1-3|.
TGTGCCAGTAGTGTGACAGTAACAGGAAACACCATATATTTT
CASSVTVTGNTIYF
>TRBV2|.|TRBJ2-3|.
TGTGCCAGCAGTGAAGCGCTTCCGAGAGATACGCAGTATTTT
CASSEALPRDTQYF
>TRBV6-5|.|TRBJ1-2|once
TGTGCCAGCAGTTACTCTACTGGGTTTGATGGCTACACCTTC
CASSYSTGFDGYTF
>TRBV5-5|TRBD2|TRBJ2-1|.
TGTGCCAGGAGGCGGCTAGCGGGATCCGACAATGAGCAGTTCTTC
CARRRLAGSDNEQFF
>TRBV7-2|TRBD2|TRBJ2-2|.
TGTGCCAGCAGCTTAGCGCAGGCAGCGGGGGACACCGGGGAGCTGTTTTTT
CASSLAQAAGDTGELFF
>TRBV9|.|TRBJ2-7|.
TGTGCCAGCAGCGAGGACGCTTACGGCTCCTACGAGCAGTACTTC
CASSEDAYGSYEQYF
>TRBV5-1|.|TRBJ1-4|.
TGCGCCAGCACCAACCTCCCGCTGGGGGGAGCTAATGAAAAACTGTTTTTT
CASTNLPLGGANEKLFF
>TRBV15|.|TRBJ2-1|.
TGTGCCACCAGCAGAGATCGCGGATCCTACAATGAGCAGTTCTTC
CATSRDRGSYNEQFF
>TRBV6-5|TRBD2|TRBJ2-7|.
TGTGCCAGCACCCTAGCGGGGGGAGCCTACGAGCAGTACTTC
CASTLAGGAYEQYF
>TRBV28|.|TRBJ1-5|few
TGTGCCAGCAGTTCGCATTCTAGCAATCAGCCCCAGCATTTT
CASSSHSSNQPQHF
>TRBV2|.|TRBJ2-4|.
TGTGCCAGCAGGGGCAGGGGCGCCAAAAACATTCAGTACTTC
CASRGRGAKNIQYF